The rows below give T cell receptor beta chains drawn from one sample of a study of blood T cell repertoires in COVID-19. Sequencing was performed with immunoSEQ multiplex PCR; in TCRdb, only in-frame clones are kept and a portion is missing. The table has roughly 100,000 clones, roughly 87% seen once. The specimen was peripheral blood. These receptors were obtained from a human donor in a cohort sampled during active COVID-19. The CDR3 runs from the conserved cysteine through the conserved F or W. The order of the fields is clone size, J gene, D gene, V gene, CDR3 DNA, CDR3 protein. The D gene is left open where the match is weak. Clone size appears in some rows only: once, few, many, or a class for an expanded clone.

>few|TRBJ2-7|TRBD1|TRBV30
TGTGCCTGGAGTCTTGGGACAGGGCCGTCCTACGAGCAGTACTTC
CAWSLGTGPSYEQYF
>-|TRBJ1-4|-|TRBV1
TGCACCGGACCTTCGGGGCAAAGGACAGTCGCGTATAGTACTAATGAAAAACTGTTTTTT
CTGPSGQRTVAYSTNEKLFF
>-|TRBJ2-1|-|TRBV12-3/TRBV12-4
TGTGCCAGCAGTTTAGGGCCCGTAGAGCAGTTCTTC
CASSLGPVEQFF
>-|TRBJ1-2|-|TRBV2
TGTGCCAGCAGTAAGACAGTAACTAACTATGGCTACACCTTC
CASSKTVTNYGYTF
>-|TRBJ2-3|TRBD2|TRBV3-1/TRBV3-2
TGTGCCAGCAGCCTTCACCTGACTAGCTTGGGCACAGATACGCAGTATTTT
CASSLHLTSLGTDTQYF
>-|TRBJ2-3|TRBD2|TRBV2
TGTGCCAGCAGCGGTATGGCGGGAGGGCCGGGGGATACGCAGTATTTT
CASSGMAGGPGDTQYF
>-|TRBJ1-5|TRBD1|TRBV28
TGTGCCAGCAGTCGGGCAGGGGGCGAAACTCAGCCCCAGCATTTT
CASSRAGGETQPQHF
>-|TRBJ2-1|TRBD1|TRBV9
TGTGCCAGCAGCGTAGTTGGGACAGGGGGCGAAAATGAGCAGTTCTTC
CASSVVGTGGENEQFF
>few|TRBJ1-5|-|TRBV2
TGTGCCAGCACCGTTTACGGAGGGCTGCTTAATCAGCCCCAGCATTTT
CASTVYGGLLNQPQHF
>-|TRBJ1-2|-|TRBV28
TGTGCCAGCAGTTTGCAGGTCCCCTTTGATGGCTACACCTTC
CASSLQVPFDGYTF
>-|TRBJ2-7|-|TRBV2
TGTGCCAGCGGTCTTTGGAGGGATTCAGGCGAGCAGTACTTC
CASGLWRDSGEQYF
>once|TRBJ1-1|-|TRBV5-1
TGCGCCAGCATGTGGGGTCTGGGGGGAAGCACTGAAGCTTTCTTT
CASMWGLGGSTEAFF
>-|TRBJ2-3|TRBD2|TRBV4-1
TGCGCCAGCAGCCAAGATATAAGCGGGGGGCCGAATTTT
CASSQDISGGPNF
>-|TRBJ2-7|-|TRBV6-5
TGTGCCAGCAGTACGAACGACCAGGGCTTCGAGCAGTACTTC
CASSTNDQGFEQYF
>-|TRBJ2-7|TRBD1|TRBV28
TGTGCCAGCAGGGGCGGGGACAGGGCAATCCGCCACGAGCAGTACTTC
CASRGGDRAIRHEQYF
>-|TRBJ2-1|TRBD1|TRBV11-1
TGTGCCAGCAGCTTAGGGTACAGGGGGCTGGCTGAGCAGTTCTTC
CASSLGYRGLAEQFF
>-|TRBJ1-2|TRBD1|TRBV6-5
TGTGCCAGCAGTTATGGTCCGGGACAGGTTTATGGCTACACCTTC
CASSYGPGQVYGYTF
>-|TRBJ2-2|-|TRBV7-2
TGTGCCAGCAGCTTAGGACAACAATTTTCGTTAACCGGGGAGCTGTTTTTT
CASSLGQQFSLTGELFF
>-|TRBJ2-1|TRBD2|TRBV20-1
TGCAGTGTCGGGGGGGCGGGTGAGCAGTTCTTC
CSVGGAGEQFF
>once|TRBJ2-1|TRBD2|TRBV9
TGTGCCAGCAGCGTAGGCCCTAGCGGGAGGGACGGTGAGCAGTTCTTC
CASSVGPSGRDGEQFF
>-|TRBJ2-3|TRBD2|TRBV15
TGTGCCACCAGCAGAGCTGTGAGCGGGAGGGCAGATACGCAGTATTTT
CATSRAVSGRADTQYF
>-|TRBJ2-1|TRBD2|TRBV2
TGTGCCAGCCCCGGGACTAGCGTCGGGAGTGAGCAGTTCTTC
CASPGTSVGSEQFF
>-|TRBJ1-6|-|TRBV2
TGTGCCAGCAGTAATGGACCGTTGGGGCAATCACCCCTCCACTTT
CASSNGPLGQSPLHF
>-|TRBJ2-2|-|TRBV5-4
TGTGCCAGCAGCCCGGACAAATATGCCGGGGAGCTGTTTTTT
CASSPDKYAGELFF
>once|TRBJ2-3|TRBD2|TRBV9
TGTGCCAGCAGCGTAGGACTAGCGACGACAGATACGCAGTATTTT
CASSVGLATTDTQYF
>-|TRBJ1-2|-|TRBV5-4
TGTGCCAGCAGCTTGGACGGTAGCTATGGCTACACCTTC
CASSLDGSYGYTF
>-|TRBJ1-5|TRBD1|TRBV2
TGTGCCAGCAGCCTAGAAACAGGGGATCAGCCCCAGCATTTT
CASSLETGDQPQHF
>once|TRBJ2-3|-|TRBV6-4
TGTGCCAGCAGTGACTCAGCAGGGAACACAGATACGCAGTATTTT
CASSDSAGNTDTQYF
>once|TRBJ2-2|-|TRBV9
TGTGCCAGCAGCCGGGGACTTCGCACCGGGGAGCTGTTTTTT
CASSRGLRTGELFF
>-|TRBJ1-5|-|TRBV19
TGTGCCAGTAGTAAGACACAGGGTATTAGTGAGCCCCAGCATTTT
CASSKTQGISEPQHF
>-|TRBJ2-5|-|TRBV2
TGTGCCAGCAGTGATTCAGGGTTCGAGACCCAGTACTTC
CASSDSGFETQYF
>-|TRBJ2-2|-|TRBV5-1
TGCGCCAGCAGCTTGGCTCTGGCAGGGGCGAGCACCGGGGAGCTGTTTTTT
CASSLALAGASTGELFF
>-|TRBJ2-1|-|TRBV10-1
TGCGCCAGCAGTTTGCAGGGGTGGGATGAGCAGTTCTTC
CASSLQGWDEQFF
>once|TRBJ1-1|-|TRBV3-1/TRBV3-2
TGTGCCAGCAGCCAAGACCGTTTCCTAGACTTACTAATGAACACTGAAGCTTTCTTT
CASSQDRFLDLLMNTEAFF
>-|TRBJ1-2|-|TRBV12-3/TRBV12-4
-
CASSFGAGNNF
>-|TRBJ1-1|TRBD1|TRBV27
TGTGCCAGCAGTTTGTCACAGGGGTTGAACACTGAAGCTTTCTTT
CASSLSQGLNTEAFF